These T cell receptor beta chains were read from a single sample in a study of T cell responses to AZD1222 COVID-19 vaccine. Assay used: immunoSEQ multiplex PCR; TCRdb lists only in-frame clones, some missing. The repertoire holds 75,000 to 100,000 clones, with around 90% as singletons. Material: peripheral blood, obtained on day 0 of AZD1222 vaccination. Receptors were obtained from an adult in good health. CDR3s include the opening cysteine and the closing phenylalanine or tryptophan. D genes are given only for firm matches. Clone size is given for some rows only: seen once, a few or many times, or a class if the clone is expanded.

d_call clone_size j_call v_call cdr3_aa cdr3_nt
. . TRBJ1-1 TRBV25-1 CASSPMFAGTEAFF TGTGCCAGCAGCCCGATGTTTGCCGGCACTGAAGCTTTCTTT
TRBD2 once TRBJ2-5 TRBV9 CASSVGAAGGLQETQYF TGTGCCAGCAGCGTAGGGGCAGCGGGAGGACTTCAAGAGACCCAGTACTTC
. once TRBJ1-2 TRBV21-1 CASSKRGVMGGYTF TGTGCCAGCAGCAAAAGGGGAGTTATGGGTGGCTACACCTTC
TRBD2 . TRBJ2-7 TRBV7-2 CASSLVGSGTLRYEQYF TGTGCCAGCAGCTTAGTGGGTAGCGGGACGCTTAGGTACGAGCAGTACTTC
. . TRBJ1-5 TRBV19 CASSSLVGSNQPQHF TGTGCCAGTAGTTCCCTTGTTGGGTCCAATCAGCCCCAGCATTTT
TRBD1 . TRBJ1-1 TRBV5-8 CASSLVRGLGTEAFF TGTGCCAGCAGCTTGGTCAGGGGGCTAGGGACTGAAGCTTTCTTT
TRBD1 . TRBJ1-1 TRBV29-1 CSVGQGTEAFF TGCAGCGTTGGACAGGGCACTGAAGCTTTCTTT
. once TRBJ1-1 TRBV19 CASSPDRDTEAFF TGTGCCAGTAGCCCGGATCGTGACACTGAAGCTTTCTTT
. . TRBJ1-4 TRBV3-1/TRBV3-2 CASSQRGAREKLFF TGTGCCAGCAGCCAGAGGGGGGCGAGGGAAAAACTGTTTTTT
. . TRBJ2-3 TRBV25-1 CASKVGARDTQYF TGTGCCAGCAAAGTGGGGGCGAGAGATACGCAGTATTTT
. . TRBJ1-2 TRBV2 CASSEFYGYTF TGTGCCAGCAGTGAATTCTATGGCTACACCTTC
TRBD1 . TRBJ1-2 TRBV18 CASSSTGSSGYTF TGTGCCAGCTCATCGACAGGGTCATCTGGCTACACCTTC
TRBD2 . TRBJ2-1 TRBV10-2 CASSSATGGLLRFDEQFF TGCGCCAGCAGTAGTGCTACGGGGGGGCTTCTTCGGTTCGATGAGCAGTTCTTC
TRBD2 . TRBJ2-7 TRBV6-5 CASSRASGGIYEQYF TGTGCCAGCAGTAGGGCTAGCGGGGGGATCTACGAGCAGTACTTC
. once TRBJ2-7 TRBV4-1 CASSQDGKPSYEQYF TGCGCCAGCAGCCAAGATGGGAAGCCCAGCTACGAGCAGTACTTC
. . TRBJ1-5 TRBV5-8 CASSLDSGIQPQHF TGTGCCAGCAGCTTGGATTCAGGGATTCAGCCCCAGCATTTT
TRBD2 . TRBJ2-1 TRBV7-3 CASSQTSGTYNEQFF TGTGCCAGCAGCCAGACTAGCGGGACTTACAATGAGCAGTTCTTC
. . TRBJ2-1 TRBV5-8 CASSLEPYNEQFF TGTGCCAGCAGCTTGGAGCCATACAATGAGCAGTTCTTC
. . TRBJ1-1 TRBV6-5 CASSYLNRAGGTEAFF TGTGCCAGCAGTTACCTTAACAGGGCGGGGGGCACTGAAGCTTTCTTT
. once TRBJ2-7 TRBV3-1/TRBV3-2 CASSQSSSTANITNRYEQYF TGTGCCAGCAGCCAAAGTTCAAGCACGGCCAACATCACAAACCGCTACGAGCAGTACTTC
TRBD1 . TRBJ2-5 TRBV19 CASSKGQARETQYF TGTGCCAGTAGTAAAGGACAGGCGCGAGAGACCCAGTACTTC
. . TRBJ1-1 TRBV30 CAWSPPGNTEAFF TGTGCCTGGAGTCCCCCCGGGAACACTGAAGCTTTCTTT
. . TRBJ1-2 TRBV12-3/TRBV12-4 CASRIQGNGYTF TGTGCCAGCAGAATTCAGGGGAATGGCTACACCTTC
TRBD1 . TRBJ1-2 TRBV23-1 CASSPHCQGAQFCGYTF TGCGCCAGCAGTCCCCATTGCCAGGGGGCCCAATTCTGTGGCTACACCTTC
. . TRBJ1-2 TRBV5-5 CASSLATENYGYTF TGTGCCAGCAGCTTGGCCACAGAGAACTATGGCTACACCTTC
. . TRBJ2-7 TRBV10-3 CAISEPTRVGHEQYF TGTGCCATCAGTGAGCCGACCAGGGTAGGCCACGAGCAGTACTTC
TRBD1 . TRBJ2-3 TRBV24-1 CATKGQGGTDTQYF TGTGCCACCAAAGGACAGGGGGGCACAGATACGCAGTATTTT
TRBD1 . TRBJ1-2 TRBV5-1 CASSSGQGAGGYGYTF TGCGCCAGCAGCTCTGGACAGGGGGCGGGAGGCTATGGCTACACCTTC
. . TRBJ2-7 TRBV7-2 CASSLGSYEQYF TGTGCCAGCAGCTTAGGAAGCTACGAGCAGTACTTC
TRBD1 . TRBJ1-5 TRBV24-1 CATRGQLGPNQPQHF TGTGCCACCAGGGGACAGCTGGGCCCCAATCAGCCCCAGCATTTT
TRBD2 . TRBJ2-1 TRBV5-4 CASSGPSGEQFF TGTGCCAGCAGCGGACCTAGCGGCGAGCAGTTCTTC
. once TRBJ1-1 TRBV5-4 CAMRQNLEAFF TGTGCCATGCGACAGAACCTGGAAGCTTTCTTT
TRBD1 . TRBJ1-5 TRBV6-5 CAIGPGQGDSQPQHF TGTGCCATTGGGCCGGGACAGGGGGACAGCCAGCCCCAGCATTTT
. . TRBJ1-1 TRBV5-4 CASSPIRTMNTEAFF TGTGCCAGCAGCCCGATTCGGACCATGAACACTGAAGCTTTCTTT
. . TRBJ1-6 TRBV5-1 CASSLRESNSPLHF TGCGCCAGCAGCTTGAGGGAATCCAATTCACCCCTCCACTTT
. . TRBJ2-3 TRBV5-1 CASSLDSKSTQYF TGCGCCAGCAGCTTGGATTCCAAATCTACGCAGTATTTT
TRBD1 . TRBJ1-4 TRBV10-2 CASTAQGRGEKLFF TGCGCCAGCACCGCACAGGGGCGAGGTGAAAAACTGTTTTTT
. . TRBJ2-3 TRBV11-3 CASSLGRGRTDTQYF TGTGCCAGCAGCTTAGGCAGGGGACGCACAGATACGCAGTATTTT
TRBD1 . TRBJ1-1 TRBV5-1 CASSPDGQGGNTEAFF TGCGCCAGCAGCCCGGATGGACAGGGAGGGAACACTGAAGCTTTCTTT
. . TRBJ1-4 TRBV5-1 CASSPDIHSNEKLFF TGCGCCAGCAGCCCTGACATTCACTCTAATGAAAAACTGTTTTTT
. . TRBJ1-5 TRBV5-6 CASSSGDFGNQPQHF TGTGCCAGCAGCTCCGGAGATTTCGGCAATCAGCCCCAGCATTTT
. once TRBJ1-2 TRBV23-1 CASMDLAYGYTF TGCGCCAGCATGGACCTCGCATATGGCTACACCTTC
. . TRBJ1-1 TRBV2 CASRIRDNEAFF TGTGCCAGCAGAATCCGGGACAATGAAGCTTTCTTT
. . TRBJ2-7 TRBV5-6 CASSRPPYEQYF TGTGCCAGCAGCCGACCCCCCTACGAGCAGTACTTC
TRBD1 . TRBJ2-1 TRBV27 CATRDSLSSYNEQFF TGTGCCACCCGGGACAGCCTAAGCTCCTACAATGAGCAGTTCTTC